This TCR beta chain came from a study of cytomegalovirus exposure and HLA in healthy donors. Across the whole study: HLA-typed donors contributed 80 million to 85 million unique TCRs, which were held in an early data release. Notes on the study in general: A list of roughly 160 TCR beta chains associated with cytomegalovirus was given. Being productive about 87% or about 30% of the time was typical of most TCR beta V segments in an earlier analysis. Most TCR sequences were rare, but some public TCRs occurred in many donors.

V was clipped by 2 bases and J by 3 bases, with 16 bases between them. The CDR3 totals 16 residues. In germline, CDR1 is LGHNA, CDR2 YNFKEQ. Notes on this clone: The antigen remains undetermined.

In the PCR, 60 Vbeta and 13 Jbeta primers were used. The table came from immunoSEQ multiplex PCR; TCRdb's copy has only in-frame clones and leaves some out. The table lists 95,000 to 150,000 clones, about 70% of them singletons, with around 4% in the top ten. This TCR came from a woman aged 40 to 55 in good health and CMV-seronegative. The chain has TRBV4-2 and TRBJ2-5; TRBD2 might be the D (5 bases). Sequenced sample: PBMCs. CDR3 in amino acids: CASSQPKGGPEETQYF. DNA for the CDR3: TGTGCCAGCAGCCAACCTAAGGGCGGGCCCGAAGAGACCCAGTACTTC.